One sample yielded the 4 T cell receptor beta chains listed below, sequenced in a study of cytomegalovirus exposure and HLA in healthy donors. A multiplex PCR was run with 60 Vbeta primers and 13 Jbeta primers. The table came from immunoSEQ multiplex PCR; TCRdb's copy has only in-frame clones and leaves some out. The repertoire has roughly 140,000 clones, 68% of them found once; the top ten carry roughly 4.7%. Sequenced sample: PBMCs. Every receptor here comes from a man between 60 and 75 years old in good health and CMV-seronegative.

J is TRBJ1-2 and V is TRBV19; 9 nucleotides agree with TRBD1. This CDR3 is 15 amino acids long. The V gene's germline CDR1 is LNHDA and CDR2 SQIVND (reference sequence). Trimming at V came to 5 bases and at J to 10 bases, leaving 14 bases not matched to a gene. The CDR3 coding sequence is TGTGCCAGTAGTGTCCGGGACAGGGTACGGGACACCTACACCTTC. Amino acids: CASSVRDRVRDTYTF.

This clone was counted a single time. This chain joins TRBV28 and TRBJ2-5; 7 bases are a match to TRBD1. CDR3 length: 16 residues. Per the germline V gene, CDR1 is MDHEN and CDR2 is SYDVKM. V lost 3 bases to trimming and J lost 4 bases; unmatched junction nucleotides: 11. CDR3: CASSFPTGLSRETQYF. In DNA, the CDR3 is TGTGCCAGCAGTTTCCCGACAGGGTTGTCGAGAGAGACCCAGTACTTC.

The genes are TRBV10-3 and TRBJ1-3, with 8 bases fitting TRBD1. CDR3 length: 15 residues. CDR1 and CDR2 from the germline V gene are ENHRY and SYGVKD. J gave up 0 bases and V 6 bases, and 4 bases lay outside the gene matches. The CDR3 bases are TGTGCCATCAGCACACAGGGGGACTCTGGAAACACCATATATTTT. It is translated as CAISTQGDSGNTIYF.

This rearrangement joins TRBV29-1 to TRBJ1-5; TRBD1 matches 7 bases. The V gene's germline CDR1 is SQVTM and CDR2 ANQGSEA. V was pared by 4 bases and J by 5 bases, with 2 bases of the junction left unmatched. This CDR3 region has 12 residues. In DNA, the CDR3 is TGCAGCGTTGGCGGACAGGATCAGCCCCAGCATTTT. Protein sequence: CSVGGQDQPQHF.